This T cell receptor (beta chain) was sequenced during a study of Siglec-9 on CD8 T cells in melanoma. Findings and limits, study-wide: An effector memory CD8+ subset marked by Siglec-9 reportedly appeared to gather in melanoma.

The CDR3 loop spans 11 amino acids. Germline V CDR1 and CDR2: GTSNPN, SVGIG (reference sequence). The V and J ends lost 3 bases and 14 bases respectively, with 14 bases between them. Generated by immunoSEQ multiplex PCR, the TCRdb table keeps only in-frame clones and is missing some. The profile shows more than 25,000 clones, about 80% of them singletons. A remark on this clone: Its antigen remains unidentified.

The rearrangement uses TRBV30 and TRBJ2-1, with D tentatively TRBD2 (5 bases). The specimen was Siglec-9- CD8+ T cells sorted from blood. The sequence came from a human donor in good health. The CDR3 here is CAWRDWPREFF. DNA for the CDR3: TGTGCCTGGAGGGACTGGCCGCGGGAGTTCTTC.